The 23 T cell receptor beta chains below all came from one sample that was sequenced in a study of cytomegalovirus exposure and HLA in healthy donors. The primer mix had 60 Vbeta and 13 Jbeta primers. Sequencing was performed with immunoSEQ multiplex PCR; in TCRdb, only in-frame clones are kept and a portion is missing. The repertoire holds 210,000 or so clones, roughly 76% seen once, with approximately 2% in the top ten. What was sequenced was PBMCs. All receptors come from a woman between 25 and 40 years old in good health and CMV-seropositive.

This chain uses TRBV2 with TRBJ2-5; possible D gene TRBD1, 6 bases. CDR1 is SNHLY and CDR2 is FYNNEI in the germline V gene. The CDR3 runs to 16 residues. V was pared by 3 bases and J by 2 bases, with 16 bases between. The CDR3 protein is CASSDRGPSLQETQYF. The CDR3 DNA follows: TGTGCCAGCAGTGACAGGGGCCCAAGCCTACAAGAGACCCAGTACTTC.

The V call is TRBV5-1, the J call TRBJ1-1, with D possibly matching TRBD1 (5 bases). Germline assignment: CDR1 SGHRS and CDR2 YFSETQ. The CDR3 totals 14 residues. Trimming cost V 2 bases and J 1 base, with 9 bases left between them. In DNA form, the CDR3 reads TGCGCCAGCAGCTTACAGGTTGGGAACACTGAAGCTTTCTTT. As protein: CASSLQVGNTEAFF.

Here the CDR3 reads CASSPRSYRNTGELFF. The CDR3 nucleotides read TGTGCCAGCTCACCACGTTCCTACAGGAACACCGGGGAGCTGTTTTTT. The chain uses TRBV18 and TRBJ2-2; D gene unclear. Germline loops: CDR1 KGHSH, CDR2 LQKENI. The CDR3 length is 16 residues. V was clipped by 1 base and J by 1 base, with 10 bases between them.

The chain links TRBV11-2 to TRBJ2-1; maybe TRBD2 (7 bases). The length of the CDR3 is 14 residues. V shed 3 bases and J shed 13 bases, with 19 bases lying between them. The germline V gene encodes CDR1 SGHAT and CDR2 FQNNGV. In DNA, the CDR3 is TGTGCCAGCAGCTTGGCCGGGGCGGGGGCGCATCAGTTCTTC. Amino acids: CASSLAGAGAHQFF.

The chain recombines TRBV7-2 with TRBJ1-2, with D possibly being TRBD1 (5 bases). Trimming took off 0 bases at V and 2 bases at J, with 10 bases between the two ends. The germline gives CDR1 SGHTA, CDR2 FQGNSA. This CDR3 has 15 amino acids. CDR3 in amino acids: CASSLAPGLNYGYTF. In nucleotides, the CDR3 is TGTGCCAGCAGCTTAGCACCGGGACTGAACTATGGCTACACCTTC.

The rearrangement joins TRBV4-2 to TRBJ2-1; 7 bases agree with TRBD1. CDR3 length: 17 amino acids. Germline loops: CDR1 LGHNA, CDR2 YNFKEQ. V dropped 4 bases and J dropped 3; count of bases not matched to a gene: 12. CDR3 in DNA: TGTGCCAGCAGCCTTAGACTCCGGGACAGAGGCTACAATGAGCAGTTCTTC. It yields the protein CASSLRLRDRGYNEQFF.

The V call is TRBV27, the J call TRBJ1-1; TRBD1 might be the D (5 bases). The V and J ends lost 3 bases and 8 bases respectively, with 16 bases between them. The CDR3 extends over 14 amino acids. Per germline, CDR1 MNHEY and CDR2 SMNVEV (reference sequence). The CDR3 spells CASSLTWGRREAFF. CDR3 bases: TGTGCCAGCAGTTTGACCTGGGGGAGGCGAGAAGCTTTCTTT.

CDR3 amino acids: CASSQTGGNTEAFF. CDR3 sequence (DNA): TGTGCCAGCAGCCAGACAGGGGGGAACACTGAAGCTTTCTTT. V is TRBV7-8 and J is TRBJ1-1; 9 positions agree with TRBD1. Losses at the gene ends were 5 bases for V and 1 base for J; bases not matched to a gene: 2. Germline V gene sequence: CDR1 SGHVS, CDR2 FQNEAQ. This CDR3 comprises 14 residues.

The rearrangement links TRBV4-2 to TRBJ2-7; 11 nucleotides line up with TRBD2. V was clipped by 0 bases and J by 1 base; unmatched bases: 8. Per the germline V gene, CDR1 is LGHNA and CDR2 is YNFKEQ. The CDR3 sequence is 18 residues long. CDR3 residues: CASSQEPGLAAVSYEQYF. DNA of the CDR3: TGTGCCAGCAGCCAAGAGCCGGGACTAGCGGCCGTTTCCTACGAGCAGTACTTC.

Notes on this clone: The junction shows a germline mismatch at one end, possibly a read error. The CDR3 bases are TGCAGCGGTGAAACCGGGACTGCCACAGATACGCAGTATTTT. Protein: CSGETGTATDTQYF. The rearrangement uses TRBV29-1 and TRBJ2-3, with D maybe TRBD2 (6 bases). Germline V CDR1 and CDR2: SQVTM, ANQGSEA. CDR3 length: 14 residues.

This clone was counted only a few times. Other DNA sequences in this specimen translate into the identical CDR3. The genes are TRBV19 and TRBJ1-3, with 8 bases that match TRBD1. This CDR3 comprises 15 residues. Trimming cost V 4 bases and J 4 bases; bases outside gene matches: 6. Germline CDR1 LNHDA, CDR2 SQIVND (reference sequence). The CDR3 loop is CASSTDRGAGNTIYF. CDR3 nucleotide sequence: TGTGCCAGTAGTACCGACAGGGGAGCGGGAAACACCATATATTTT.

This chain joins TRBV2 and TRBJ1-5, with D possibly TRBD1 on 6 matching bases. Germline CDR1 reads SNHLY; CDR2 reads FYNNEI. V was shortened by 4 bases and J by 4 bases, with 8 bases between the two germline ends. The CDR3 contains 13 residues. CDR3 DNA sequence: TGTGCCAGCAGTGTTCAGGGGAATCAGCCCCAGCATTTT. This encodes CASSVQGNQPQHF.

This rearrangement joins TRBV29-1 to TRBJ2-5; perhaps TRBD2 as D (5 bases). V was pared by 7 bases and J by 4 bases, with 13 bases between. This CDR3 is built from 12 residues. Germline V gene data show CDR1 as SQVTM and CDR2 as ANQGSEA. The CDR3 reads CSANGVGETQYF. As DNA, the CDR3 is TGCAGCGCGAACGGGGTCGGAGAGACCCAGTACTTC.

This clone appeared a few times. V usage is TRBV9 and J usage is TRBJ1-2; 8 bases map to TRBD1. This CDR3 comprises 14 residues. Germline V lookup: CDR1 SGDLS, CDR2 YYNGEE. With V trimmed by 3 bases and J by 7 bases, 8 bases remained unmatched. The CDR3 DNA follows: TGTGCCAGCAGCGCCACTGGACAGGGAAGTGGCTACACCTTC. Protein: CASSATGQGSGYTF.

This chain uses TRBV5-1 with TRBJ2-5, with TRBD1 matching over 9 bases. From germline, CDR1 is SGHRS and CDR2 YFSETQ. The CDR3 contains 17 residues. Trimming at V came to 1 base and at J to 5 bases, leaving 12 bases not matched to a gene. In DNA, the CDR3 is TGCGCCAGCAGCTTGACAGGGGGCGGAGGGGCTTGGGAGACCCAGTACTTC. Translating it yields CASSLTGGGGAWETQYF.

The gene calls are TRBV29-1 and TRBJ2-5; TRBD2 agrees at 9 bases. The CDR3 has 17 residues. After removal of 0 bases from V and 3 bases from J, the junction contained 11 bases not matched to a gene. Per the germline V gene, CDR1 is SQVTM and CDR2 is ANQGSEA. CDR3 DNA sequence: TGCAGCGTTGAAGAGCGGATCTCTAGACTAGCGGAAGAGACCCAGTACTTC. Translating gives CSVEERISRLAEETQYF.

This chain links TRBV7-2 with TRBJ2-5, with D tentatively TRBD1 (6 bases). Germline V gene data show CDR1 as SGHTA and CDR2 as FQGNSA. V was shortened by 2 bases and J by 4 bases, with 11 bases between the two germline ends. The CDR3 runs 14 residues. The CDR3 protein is CASSLIWGPETQYF. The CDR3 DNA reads TGTGCCAGCAGCTTAATCTGGGGGCCAGAGACCCAGTACTTC.

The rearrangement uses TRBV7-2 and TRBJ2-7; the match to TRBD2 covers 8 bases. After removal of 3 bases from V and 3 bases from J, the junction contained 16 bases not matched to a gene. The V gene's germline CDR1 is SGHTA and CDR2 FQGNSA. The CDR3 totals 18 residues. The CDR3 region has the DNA TGTGCCAGCAGCTTGGCCGACTTCAGCGGGGGCTACTTCTACGAGCAGTACTTC. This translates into CASSLADFSGGYFYEQYF.

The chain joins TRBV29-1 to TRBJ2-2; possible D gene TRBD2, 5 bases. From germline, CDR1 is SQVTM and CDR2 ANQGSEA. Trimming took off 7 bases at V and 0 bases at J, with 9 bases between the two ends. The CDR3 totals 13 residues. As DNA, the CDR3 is TGCAGCGGTCTCGGGGCGAACACCGGGGAGCTGTTTTTT. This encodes CSGLGANTGELFF.

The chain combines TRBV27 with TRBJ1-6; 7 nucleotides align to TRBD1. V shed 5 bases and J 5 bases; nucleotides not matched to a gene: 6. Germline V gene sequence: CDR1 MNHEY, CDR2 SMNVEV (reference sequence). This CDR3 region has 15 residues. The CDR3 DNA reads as TGTGCCAGCAGTCCTACAGGGGCAAATAATTCACCCCTCCACTTT. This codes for CASSPTGANNSPLHF.

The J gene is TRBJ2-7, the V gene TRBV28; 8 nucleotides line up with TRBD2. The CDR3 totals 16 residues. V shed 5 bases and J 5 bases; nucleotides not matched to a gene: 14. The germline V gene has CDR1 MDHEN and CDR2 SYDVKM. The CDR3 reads CASSGPGLGLSNEQYF. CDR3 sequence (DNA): TGTGCCAGCAGTGGACCGGGACTAGGTCTGTCTAACGAGCAGTACTTC.

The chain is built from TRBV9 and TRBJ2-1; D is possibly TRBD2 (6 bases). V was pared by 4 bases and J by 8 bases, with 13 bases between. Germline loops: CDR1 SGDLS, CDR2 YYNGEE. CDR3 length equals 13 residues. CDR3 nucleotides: TGTGCCAGCAGCCGACTAGTTGTCCATGAGCAGTTCTTC. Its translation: CASSRLVVHEQFF.

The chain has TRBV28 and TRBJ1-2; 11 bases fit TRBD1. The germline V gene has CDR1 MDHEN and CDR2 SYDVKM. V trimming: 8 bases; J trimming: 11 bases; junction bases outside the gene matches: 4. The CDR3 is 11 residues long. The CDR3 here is CASRDRGRYTF. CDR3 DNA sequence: TGTGCCAGCCGGGACAGGGGGAGGTACACCTTC.